Below, one T cell receptor beta chain is given with its context. This specimen comes from a study of cytomegalovirus exposure and HLA in healthy donors. The PCR ran on 60 Vbeta and 13 Jbeta primers. Sequencing used immunoSEQ multiplex PCR; TCRdb keeps in-frame clones, though not all of them. The table shows some 120,000 clones, with more than 60% occurring only once. V was cut by 4 bases and J by 0 bases, with 15 bases left in between. The germline gives CDR1 LNHDA, CDR2 SQIVND (reference sequence). The CDR3 loop spans 16 amino acids. The donors gave bone marrow, and they were healthy. V usage is TRBV19 and J usage is TRBJ1-2; maybe TRBD1 (5 bases). This clonotype was obtained from a woman in her 50s in good health and CMV-seropositive. The specimen sequenced was PBMCs. The CDR3 loop reads CASSTLIQETNYGYTF. In nucleotides, the CDR3 is TGTGCCAGTAGTACCCTAATACAGGAAACTAACTATGGCTACACCTTC.